A single sample is the source of the 8 T cell receptor beta chains below, sequenced in a study of beta chain features in type 1 diabetes. Sequenced material consisted of expressed TCRB transcripts (all of the isolated RNA was reverse transcribed). The assay was immunoSEQ multiplex PCR, and TCRdb's table has in-frame clones only and misses some. The sample has around 44,000 clones; about 66% are singletons. Study outcomes and limitations: All four CD4+ subsets from Type 1 diabetes patients carried moderately but significantly shorter TCRB CDR3s.

These TCRs are of unknown antigen specificity. Sequenced input: Tregs from blood. The receptor set was obtained from a woman aged 18-29 years with type 1 diabetes.

This chain links TRBV29-1 with TRBJ2-3, with a weak D call TRBD2 (5 bases). The V end lost 5 bases, the J end lost 6 bases, and 9 bases lay between the germline ends. Germline CDR1 and CDR2: SQVTM and ANQGSEA. This CDR3 is built from 11 residues. The CDR3 here is CSVPSGDTQYF. The DNA for the CDR3 is TGCAGCGTTCCGTCGGGGGATACGCAGTATTTT.

This chain connects TRBV28 to TRBJ2-1; 14 nucleotides agree with TRBD2. Germline trimming cut 4 bases from V and 6 bases from J; bases unmatched to any gene: 14. This CDR3 comprises 19 residues. The germline gives CDR1 MDHEN, CDR2 SYDVKM. As DNA, the CDR3 is TGTGCCAGCAGTTCCACCGCTTCCGGGACTAGCGGGAGTAGCAATGAGCAGTTCTTC. Its protein is CASSSTASGTSGSSNEQFF.

J is TRBJ2-2 and V is TRBV29-1; D is uncertain. The CDR3 length is 12 residues. Trimming left V 0 bases short and J 6 bases short, with 5 bases between. Germline loops: CDR1 SQVTM, CDR2 ANQGSEA. The CDR3 DNA reads as TGCAGCGTTGAAGAACTTCCCGGGGAGCTGTTTTTT. As protein: CSVEELPGELFF.

This chain links TRBV11-2 with TRBJ2-3, with D possibly matching TRBD2 (6 bases). This CDR3 has 13 amino acids. Germline loops: CDR1 SGHAT, CDR2 FQNNGV. Trimming pared 8 bases from V and 2 bases from J, leaving 11 bases between. The CDR3 loop is CASGGHPTDTQYF. In nucleotides, the CDR3 is TGTGCCAGCGGAGGGCATCCCACAGATACGCAGTATTTT. The full variable domain, in which reference TRBV11-2 and TRBJ2-3 provide the parts outside the CDR3, is EAGVAQSPRYKIIEKRQSVAFWCNPISGHATLYWYQQILGQGPKLLIQFQNNGVVDDSQLPKDRFSAERLKGVDSTLKIQPAKLEDSAVYLCASGGHPTDTQYFGPGTRLTVL.

The chain recombines TRBV6-1 with TRBJ2-5; no reliable D call. V lost 7 bases and J lost 0, with 9 bases in between. CDR1 and CDR2 (germline): MNHNS, SASEGT. This CDR3 is 13 amino acids long. The CDR3 reads CASTTEYQETQYF. CDR3 coding DNA: TGTGCCAGCACCACAGAGTACCAAGAGACCCAGTACTTC.

This rearrangement joins TRBV25-1 to TRBJ1-4, with TRBD1 as a possible D gene (5 bases). Germline CDR1 is MGHDK and CDR2 is SYGVNS. This CDR3 has 17 residues. Trimming cost V 1 base and J 0 bases, with 12 bases left between them. In DNA form, the CDR3 reads TGTGCCAGCAGTGAATTACGGGGGGGGGCAACTAATGAAAAACTGTTTTTT. This encodes CASSELRGGATNEKLFF.

The chain is built from TRBV9 and TRBJ1-5; D may be TRBD1 (5 bases). Germline-derived CDR1 and CDR2 are SGDLS and YYNGEE. Trimming stripped 0 bases from V and 6 bases from J, with 13 bases between. The CDR3 is 15 residues long. CDR3 residues: CASSVGQGSGQPQHF. The DNA of the CDR3 is TGTGCCAGCAGCGTAGGTCAGGGATCGGGTCAGCCCCAGCATTTT.

The genes are TRBV7-8 and TRBJ2-7; D is undetermined. This CDR3 contains 11 residues. Germline CDR1 SGHVS, CDR2 FQNEAQ. Trimming removed 5 bases from V and 4 bases from J, with 6 bases in between. CDR3 residues: CASSLIYEQYF. The CDR3 DNA is TGTGCCAGCAGCCTTATATACGAGCAGTACTTC.